This T cell receptor beta chain was observed in a study of T cell responses to AZD1222 COVID-19 vaccine. Study as a whole: Analyses pooled second doses at about 4 or about 12 weeks. General study results and limits: Donors were mostly white British, more females; clonal diversity possibly underestimated. The CD4 TCRs associated with vaccination extended across spike and predominated at 160-218 and 743-854. All repertoire sampling was performed exclusively after the peak T cell response.

About this clone: Its specificity is unknown.

V was shortened by 7 bases and J by 1 base, with 8 bases between the two germline ends. The length of the CDR3 is 13 residues. CDR1 is LNHDA, CDR2 SQIVND, per germline (reference sequence). Only in-frame clones appear in the TCRdb table, and some are missing; sequencing was by immunoSEQ multiplex PCR. Here the sample spans roughly 100,000 clones, 85% to 90% being singletons. J is TRBJ1-5 and V is TRBV19; D is ambiguous. The input for sequencing was peripheral blood, taken on day 0 of AZD1222 vaccination. The TCR comes from an adult in good health. The CDR3 DNA is TGTGCCAGTACCGATATAAGCAATCAGCCCCAGCATTTT. Translated: CASTDISNQPQHF.